The 28 T cell receptor beta chains presented below share a single source sample, sequenced in a study of naive and memory T cell subsets. The beta constant-region primer was an equimolar mix of two oligonucleotides covering TRBC1 and TRBC2. Four rounds of PCR amplified the ligated cDNA using nested alpha and beta constant-region primers plus SP2. MiXCR was run by TCRdb on the UMI-ligation and nested PCR reads, yielding one entry per CDR3 protein. The sample carries about 100,000 distinct CDR3 sequences, around 15% recorded once. For these receptors, no antigen is known. Study-wide results and limits: A few larger clonotypes appeared in naive repertoires, especially CD8, possibly memory cells re-expressing CD45RA.

The sequencing input was naive CD8+ T cells from blood. Receptors originate from a human donor in good health.

The sample holds a few counts of this clonotype. This chain links TRBV20-1 with TRBJ2-7; 15 bases match TRBD2. Germline V gene data show CDR1 as DFQATT and CDR2 as SNEGSKA (reference sequence). V was clipped by 0 bases and J by 4 bases; unmatched bases: 16. The CDR3 is 20 residues long. DNA for the CDR3: TGCAGTGCTAGAGATAATCCACGGACTAGCGGGAGGGCCGCGTCGTACGAGCAGTACTTC. It is translated as CSARDNPRTSGRAASYEQYF.

This clonotype was observed many times. The chain recombines TRBV27 with TRBJ1-1; no definite D call. This CDR3 region has 13 residues. Germline CDR1 reads MNHEY; CDR2 reads SMNVEV (reference sequence). V dropped 2 bases and J dropped 11 bases, with 15 bases sitting between them. The CDR3 loop is CASSLGLWGNAFF. CDR3 nucleotide sequence: TGTGCCAGCAGTTTAGGTCTATGGGGAAACGCTTTCTTT.

The chain joins TRBV4-3 to TRBJ2-1; D uncertain. Germline values: CDR1 LGHNA, CDR2 YSLEER. The CDR3 has 15 residues. The germline V and J ends were trimmed by 4 bases and 4 bases, with 14 bases remaining between them. CDR3 residues: CASSPTSSHYNEQFF. Here the CDR3 DNA reads TGCGCCAGCAGCCCCACCAGCTCACATTACAATGAGCAGTTCTTC.

This clonotype showed up just a few times. V is TRBV29-1 and J is TRBJ1-1, with 11 nucleotides matching TRBD1. This CDR3 is 14 amino acids long. Germline CDR1 reads SQVTM; CDR2 reads ANQGSEA. V shed 7 bases and J 6 bases; nucleotides not matched to a gene: 10. The DNA of the CDR3 is TGCAGCGGCCGGGACAGGGGGTCGGGGTCTGAAGCTTTCTTT. Amino acids: CSGRDRGSGSEAFF.

The genes are TRBV9 and TRBJ2-1; possibly TRBD1 for D (5 bases). The V end lost 3 bases, the J end lost 4 bases, and 14 bases lay between the germline ends. Germline CDR1 is SGDLS and CDR2 is YYNGEE. The CDR3 sequence is 15 residues long. The CDR3: CASSAEGVPYNEQFF. The DNA of the CDR3 is TGTGCCAGCAGCGCGGAAGGGGTTCCATACAATGAGCAGTTCTTC.

CDR3 coding DNA: TGTGCCAGCAGCTTAGGCGGACAGGCCGCCAATCAGCCCCAGCATTTT. It codes for CASSLGGQAANQPQHF. V and J are TRBV7-9 and TRBJ1-5; 7 nucleotides match TRBD1. V dropped 1 base and J dropped 3; count of bases not matched to a gene: 6. Germline-derived CDR1 and CDR2 are SEHNR and FQNEAQ (reference sequence). This CDR3 has 16 residues. Together with reference TRBV7-9 and TRBJ1-5, the CDR3 gives the full variable domain: DTGVSQNPRHKITKRGQNVTFRCDPISEHNRLYWYRQTLGQGPEFLTYFQNEAQLEKSRLLSDRFSAERPKGSFSTLEIQRTEQGDSAMYLCASSLGGQAANQPQHFGDGTRLSIL.

The rearrangement joins TRBV28 to TRBJ2-5; D tentatively fits TRBD1 or TRBD2 (5 bases each). The CDR3 extends over 16 amino acids. Germline CDR1 and CDR2: MDHEN and SYDVKM. V lost 5 bases to trimming and J lost 2 bases, with 18 bases between them. The CDR3 here is CASSDPIRDPQETQYF. CDR3 in DNA: TGTGCCAGCAGTGACCCTATCCGGGACCCACAAGAGACCCAGTACTTC.

This clonotype was detected ten times or more. CDR3 region: CASSLTGAAFF. In DNA, the CDR3 is TGTGCCAGCAGTTTAACGGGGGCGGCTTTCTTT. The V call is TRBV12-3 or TRBV12-4, the J call TRBJ1-1, with D possibly TRBD1 on 6 matching bases. This CDR3 has 11 residues. V lost 2 bases to trimming and J lost 11 bases, with 9 bases between them.

J is TRBJ2-1 and V is TRBV4-3; 7 positions match TRBD1. This CDR3 has 13 residues. CDR1 is LGHNA, CDR2 YSLEER, per germline. V lost 4 bases to trimming and J lost 8 bases; unmatched junction nucleotides: 5. The CDR3 reads CASSRDRVHEQFF. For the CDR3, the DNA is TGCGCCAGCAGCCGAGACAGGGTCCATGAGCAGTTCTTC.

The chain carries TRBV7-3 and TRBJ1-1; D may be TRBD1 (5 bases). Trimming left V 3 bases short and J 3 bases short, with 14 bases between. The CDR3 covers 15 residues. The germline V gene has CDR1 SGHTA and CDR2 FQGTGA. Written as DNA, the CDR3 is TGTGCCAGCAGCTTGGGAATAGGGGTTTACACTGAAGCTTTCTTT. Protein sequence: CASSLGIGVYTEAFF.

This clonotype was counted between two and nine times. J is TRBJ2-7 and V is TRBV12-3 or TRBV12-4; 11 bases fit TRBD2. The CDR3 spans 14 residues. V trimming: 6 bases; J trimming: 1 base; junction bases outside the gene matches: 2. The CDR3 region has the DNA TGTGCCAGCAGGCTAGCGGGAGGTTCCTACGAGCAGTACTTC. It is translated as CASRLAGGSYEQYF.

This clonotype turned up a few times. The V gene is TRBV7-9, the J gene TRBJ1-5; 7 positions agree with TRBD1. Germline assignment: CDR1 SEHNR and CDR2 FQNEAQ (reference sequence). The CDR3 totals 13 residues. The J segment lost 6 bases and the V segment lost 5 bases, leaving 4 bases of the junction unmatched. The CDR3 sequence is CASSKDRAQPQHF. The DNA of the CDR3 is TGTGCCAGCAGCAAAGACAGGGCTCAGCCCCAGCATTTT.

The table lists this clonotype with many counts. The junction departs from germline at one end; a sequencing error may be responsible. The gene calls are TRBV7-7 and TRBJ2-3; D remains unclear. The CDR3 is 14 residues long. Looked up from germline, CDR1 is SSHAT and CDR2 is FNYEAQ (reference sequence). The CDR3 DNA reads TGTGCTAGCAGCCAAAATGACGGCACAGATACGCAGTATTTT. This codes for CASSQNDGTDTQYF.

This clonotype was recorded at least ten times. The chain combines TRBV5-5 with TRBJ2-7, with TRBD1 identical over 10 bases. The trim removed 3 bases at V and 3 bases at J, leaving 3 bases unmatched. Germline V gene data show CDR1 as SGHKS and CDR2 as YYEKEE (reference sequence). This CDR3 has 14 residues. CDR3 sequence reads: CASSSTGGGYEQYF. CDR3 DNA: TGTGCCAGCAGCTCGACAGGGGGCGGCTACGAGCAGTACTTC.

Notes on this clonotype: Since a much larger clone is just one base distant, this may be a read error. The final CDR3 position lacks the conserved phenylalanine or tryptophan, pointing to a likely read error. V is TRBV25-1 and J is TRBJ2-7, with TRBD1 matching over 8 bases. V shed 6 bases and J 2 bases; nucleotides not matched to a gene: 9. Germline V lookup: CDR1 MGHDK, CDR2 SYGVNS. The CDR3 runs 15 residues. The CDR3 spells CASSLTGALPYEQYY. In DNA form, the CDR3 reads TGTGCCAGCAGCCTGACAGGGGCCCTCCCCTACGAGCAGTACTAC.

This clonotype has just a few counts. V and J are TRBV25-1 and TRBJ1-2; D is ambiguous. Trimming pared 6 bases from V and 4 bases from J, leaving 15 bases between. The CDR3 extends over 14 amino acids. CDR1 is MGHDK, CDR2 SYGVNS, per germline. CDR3 nucleotides: TGTGCCAGCAGCACAGACGCGCTAGGCTATGGCTACACCTTC. Its translation is CASSTDALGYGYTF.

This clonotype was seen only a few times. J is TRBJ1-1 and V is TRBV12-3 or TRBV12-4; maybe TRBD1 (6 bases). With 6 bases removed from V and 0 bases from J, the gap between germline ends came to 11 bases. The CDR3 contains 14 residues. For the CDR3, the DNA is TGTGCCAGCAGCGAAGACAGGTTGAACACTGAAGCTTTCTTT. Translation: CASSEDRLNTEAFF.

The chain is built from TRBV7-3 and TRBJ2-5, with D possibly TRBD2 on 6 matching bases. Germline CDR1 is SGHTA and CDR2 is FQGTGA. The length of the CDR3 is 14 residues. Between the trimmed V and J ends, which lost 1 base and 4 bases, there was a span of 10 bases. Written as DNA, the CDR3 is TGTGCCAGCAGCTTAAGGGGAGGTGGAGAGACCCAGTACTTC. This codes for CASSLRGGGETQYF.

This clonotype showed up many times. This chain uses TRBV4-3 with TRBJ1-1, with a tentative D call TRBD1 (5 bases). In germline, CDR1 is LGHNA, CDR2 YSLEER. The CDR3 is 16 amino acids. Trimming cost V 0 bases and J 6 bases, with 17 bases left between them. CDR3 loop: CASSQDVQGGPSEAFF. CDR3 coding DNA: TGCGCCAGCAGCCAAGACGTCCAGGGAGGACCGTCTGAAGCTTTCTTT.

The J gene is TRBJ1-1, the V gene TRBV28, with D unresolved. CDR1 and CDR2 from the germline V gene are MDHEN and SYDVKM. V was clipped by 3 bases and J by 0 bases, with 8 bases between them. The CDR3 runs 14 residues. The CDR3 here is CASSFSGLNTEAFF. CDR3 sequence (DNA): TGTGCCAGCAGTTTTTCGGGGTTGAACACTGAAGCTTTCTTT. The variable domain in full, completed from reference TRBV28 and TRBJ1-1, reads DVKVTQSSRYLVKRTGEKVFLECVQDMDHENMFWYRQDPGLGLRLIYFSYDVKMKEKGDIPEGYSVSREKKERFSLILESASTNQTSMYLCASSFSGLNTEAFFGQGTRLTVV.

This clonotype was recorded many times. The chain combines TRBV27 with TRBJ1-1; no reliable D call. The CDR3 contains 14 residues. Trimming shortened V by 7 bases and J by 1 base, and 13 bases separated the two germline ends. CDR1 and CDR2 (germline): MNHEY, SMNVEV (reference sequence). This CDR3 is CASTLSFGNTEAFF. CDR3 nucleotides: TGTGCCAGCACCCTGTCGTTCGGGAACACTGAAGCTTTCTTT.

This clonotype was seen a handful of times. This sequence joins TRBV29-1 and TRBJ2-1; 7 nucleotides match TRBD1. The CDR3 loop spans 19 amino acids. The germline V gene encodes CDR1 SQVTM and CDR2 ANQGSEA. The junction had 21 bases not matched to a gene; V was cut back by 1 base and J by 6 bases. CDR3 sequence reads: CSVEGSLGQWVLGTNEQFF. CDR3 DNA sequence: TGCAGCGTTGAAGGGAGTTTGGGACAGTGGGTCTTGGGAACCAATGAGCAGTTCTTC.

Only a few counts were recorded for this clonotype. V is TRBV7-8 and J is TRBJ2-1; 10 bases are a match to TRBD2. Germline loops: CDR1 SGHVS, CDR2 FQNEAQ. The CDR3 extends over 16 amino acids. After removal of 3 bases from V and 4 bases from J, the junction contained 6 bases not matched to a gene. The CDR3 DNA reads as TGTGCCAGCAGCTTTGTAGCGGGAGGAGGGTACAATGAGCAGTTCTTC. Translation gives CASSFVAGGGYNEQFF.

The genes are TRBV7-9 and TRBJ2-1; the match to TRBD2 covers 13 bases. The CDR3 is 15 amino acids. Germline CDR1 reads SEHNR; CDR2 reads FQNEAQ (reference sequence). Germline trimming cut 5 bases from V and 8 bases from J; bases unmatched to any gene: 6. The CDR3 DNA reads as TGTGCCAGCAGCCAACTAGCGGGAGGGCCCTATGAGCAGTTCTTC. Encoded protein: CASSQLAGGPYEQFF.

This clonotype has a count of ten or more. The rearrangement links TRBV5-1 to TRBJ2-7; 10 bases map to TRBD2. Germline V gene sequence: CDR1 SGHRS, CDR2 YFSETQ. The J segment lost 4 bases and the V segment lost 5 bases, leaving 3 bases of the junction unmatched. The CDR3 is 13 residues long. The CDR3 DNA follows: TGCGCCAGCAGGCGGACTAGCGGTTACGAGCAGTACTTC. This gives the protein CASRRTSGYEQYF.

A note on this clonotype: One base away lies a much larger clone, so this may be a sequencing read error. The rearrangement joins TRBV4-3 to TRBJ2-7; D tentatively fits TRBD1 or TRBD2 (5 bases each). Germline V gene sequence: CDR1 LGHNA, CDR2 YSLEER. V was trimmed by 7 bases and J by 2 bases, leaving 21 bases between them. The CDR3 consists of 16 residues. In nucleotides, the CDR3 is TGCGCCAGCACCCGAGAGACCGGGACGGATGCCTACGAGCAGTACTTC. The encoded protein is CASTRETGTDAYEQYF.

This clonotype has only a few counts. The rearrangement links TRBV15 to TRBJ2-5; D possibly matches TRBD1 or TRBD2 (7 bases each). Looked up from germline, CDR1 is LNHNV and CDR2 is YYDKDF (reference sequence). V was cut by 3 bases and J by 5 bases, with 16 bases left in between. This CDR3 has 15 amino acids. This CDR3 is CATSSSRRGGETQYF. CDR3 coding DNA: TGTGCCACCAGCAGTTCCCGCAGGGGGGGGGAGACCCAGTACTTC.

This clonotype was seen more than once but under ten times. This chain links TRBV12-3 or TRBV12-4 with TRBJ2-1; 9 bases align to TRBD2. V lost 4 bases to trimming and J lost 3 bases; unmatched junction nucleotides: 7. There are 16 residues in the CDR3. The CDR3 protein is CASSSTSGDNYNEQFF. Written as DNA, the CDR3 is TGTGCCAGCAGTTCGACTAGCGGAGATAACTACAATGAGCAGTTCTTC.